This T cell receptor (beta chain) comes out of a study of graft-versus-host responses after intestinal transplantation. Study-level information: Induction using anti-thymocyte globulin, followed by tacrolimus and steroids for roughly 3 years, was given to all recipients.

Trimming pared 8 bases from V and 4 bases from J, leaving 14 bases between. The germline gives CDR1 MNHNS, CDR2 SASEGT. The CDR3 is 13 residues long. Clones were sequenced by immunoSEQ multiplex PCR, and TCRdb holds only the in-frame ones, with some missing. The sample gives 85,000 to 90,000 clones, around 93% of which show up once; just under 0.35% is in the top ten. For this clone: What it binds is unknown.

The sequencing used unstimulated CD4+ T cells sorted from spleen or lymph node cells, collected before transplant. This rearrangement joins TRBV6-1 to TRBJ2-5; possible D gene TRBD2, 6 bases. This sequence originates from a human donor who was the organ donor for an intestinal transplant. The DNA of the CDR3 is TGTGCCAGCGTTGCTAGGAGGGGAGAGACCCAGTACTTC. This translates into CASVARRGETQYF.